This entry concerns a single T cell receptor (beta chain). No antigen is known for it. Trimming removed 6 bases from V and 5 bases from J; junction bases left unmatched: 8. The germline CDR1 and CDR2 sequences are DFQATT and SNEGSKA (reference sequence). The CDR3 has 14 residues. The data are from a study of early T cells in non-severe SARS-CoV-2 infection. Overall study context: The chains were unpaired, and the sequenced material was bulk RNA from unsorted whole blood.

cDNA molecules, individually, were tagged with unique molecular identifiers. MiXCR, applied by TCRdb to the 5' RACE reads, yields one record per CDR3 protein. There are some 40,000 distinct CDR3 sequences in the sample; 12% occur only once, and about 16% lies in the top ten. Study-level results: Anti-spike CD8 responses were favored by VDJdb matching, which missed private and CD4 specificities.

The specimen sequenced was whole blood. The receptor was isolated from an adult who was a healthcare worker with PCR-confirmed SARS-CoV-2 infection or an uninfected control (not recorded which). The V and J genes are TRBV20-1 and TRBJ2-1; TRBD2 matches 9 bases. The CDR3 reads CSASAGGHHNEQFF. The CDR3 DNA is TGCAGTGCCTCAGCGGGGGGCCACCACAATGAGCAGTTCTTC.